Following are 5 T cell receptor beta chains from one sample sequenced in a study of cytomegalovirus exposure and HLA in healthy donors. The PCR ran on 60 Vbeta and 13 Jbeta primers. Profiled with immunoSEQ multiplex PCR; TCRdb holds only in-frame clones, not every one. Of over 150,000 clones in the sample, about 80% were seen once. The sequenced sample consisted of PBMCs. Receptors originate from a man aged 30 to 39 in good health and CMV-seropositive.

J is TRBJ2-5 and V is TRBV7-2; TRBD2 agrees at 12 bases. With the DNA end fitting TRBJ2-7 better, the J assignment may be wrong. The CDR3 loop spans 15 amino acids. Germline V gene data show CDR1 as SGHTA and CDR2 as FQGNSA. CDR3 sequence reads: CASSHGTSGPYEQYF. The CDR3 DNA is TGTGCCAGCAGCCACGGGACTAGCGGGCCCTACGAGCAGTACTTC.

A remark on this clone: A read error may produce the germline difference seen at one junction end. The chain recombines TRBV14 with TRBJ2-5; 10 bases line up with TRBD2. The CDR3 length is 15 residues. The V gene's germline CDR1 is SGHDN and CDR2 FVKESK. This CDR3 is CASSQASGSREAQYF. The CDR3 region has the DNA TGTGCCAGCAGCCAAGCTAGCGGGAGTAGAGAGGCCCAGTACTTC. Full variable domain (rest looked up from reference TRBV14 and TRBJ2-5): EAGVTQFPSHSVIEKGQTVTLRCDPISGHDNLYWYRRVMGKEIKFLLHFVKESKQDESGMPNNRFLAERTGGTYSTLKVQPAELEDSGVYFCASSQASGSREAQYFGPGTRLLVL.

The chain couples TRBV12-5 to TRBJ2-6; D possibly corresponds to TRBD2 (7 bases). Trimming took off 1 base at V and 1 base at J, with 11 bases between the two ends. The germline V gene has CDR1 LGHNT and CDR2 FRNRAP. This CDR3 has 17 amino acids. The CDR3 sequence is CASGLERGASGANVLTF. CDR3 nucleotides: TGTGCTAGTGGTTTGGAACGGGGGGCGTCTGGGGCCAACGTCCTGACTTTC.

This rearrangement joins TRBV4-2 to TRBJ2-1; D is undetermined. CDR3 length: 11 amino acids. The V end was cut by 4 bases, the J end by 5 bases, with 3 bases between. CDR1 LGHNA and CDR2 YNFKEQ come from the germline V gene. CDR3 loop: CASSLNNEQFF. In DNA form, the CDR3 reads TGTGCCAGCAGCCTTAACAATGAGCAGTTCTTC.

This chain links TRBV19 with TRBJ2-1; TRBD2 matches 14 bases. The CDR3 totals 16 residues. Germline V lookup: CDR1 LNHDA, CDR2 SQIVND (reference sequence). The trim removed 3 bases at V and 6 bases at J, leaving 4 bases unmatched. This chain's CDR3 is CASSMGGLAGGNEQFF. DNA of the CDR3: TGTGCCAGTAGTATGGGAGGACTAGCGGGAGGCAATGAGCAGTTCTTC.